The following is a TCR beta chain sequence with its context. This specimen comes from a study of blood T cell repertoires in COVID-19. V gave up 5 bases and J gave up 1 base, with 11 bases separating them. This CDR3 contains 14 residues. Looked up from germline, CDR1 is MGHDK and CDR2 is SYGVNS. TCRdb's table, derived via immunoSEQ multiplex PCR, lists solely in-frame clones and lacks some. The table has 100,000 or so clones, 55% to 75% seen once. The receptor comes from a woman aged 80 or over with acute or convalescent COVID-19. Sequencing was done on a sample of peripheral blood. The chain has TRBV25-1 and TRBJ2-5; D is ambiguous. The CDR3 nucleotides read TGTGCCAGCAGTCCCGGAGACCGCCAAGAGACCCAGTACTTC. This gives the protein CASSPGDRQETQYF.